Below, one T cell receptor (beta chain) is given with its context. Its cognate antigen is unknown. The CDR3 extends over 12 amino acids. Germline CDR1 and CDR2: MNHNY and SVGAGI (reference sequence). V was trimmed by 3 bases and J by 8 bases, leaving 8 bases between them. The data were obtained in a study of cytomegalovirus exposure and HLA in healthy donors. The primer mix had 60 Vbeta and 13 Jbeta primers. This table comes from immunoSEQ multiplex PCR, and its TCRdb copy is limited to in-frame clones, with some not included. The table includes 200,000 or so clones, about 81% detected once. Study-wide points: Looking again later, the authors saw that most CMV-associated TCR beta chains seemed HLA-restricted.

Material for sequencing was PBMCs. This clonotype originated in a woman aged 40 to 55 in good health and CMV-seronegative. This chain joins TRBV6-6 and TRBJ2-1; D is ambiguous. The CDR3 DNA sequence: TGTGCCAGCAGTTATGTACGAGATGAGCAGTTCTTC. Amino acids: CASSYVRDEQFF.